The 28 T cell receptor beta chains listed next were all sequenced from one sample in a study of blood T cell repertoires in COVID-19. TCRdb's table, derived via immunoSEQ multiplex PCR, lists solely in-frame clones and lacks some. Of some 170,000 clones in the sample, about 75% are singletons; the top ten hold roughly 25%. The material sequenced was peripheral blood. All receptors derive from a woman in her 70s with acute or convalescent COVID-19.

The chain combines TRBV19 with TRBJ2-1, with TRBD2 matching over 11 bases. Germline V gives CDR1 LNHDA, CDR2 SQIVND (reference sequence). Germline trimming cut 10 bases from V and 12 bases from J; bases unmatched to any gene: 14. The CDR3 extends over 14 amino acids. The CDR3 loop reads CATRRLAGSLGQFF. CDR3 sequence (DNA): TGTGCCACAAGGCGACTAGCGGGAAGTCTGGGGCAGTTCTTC.

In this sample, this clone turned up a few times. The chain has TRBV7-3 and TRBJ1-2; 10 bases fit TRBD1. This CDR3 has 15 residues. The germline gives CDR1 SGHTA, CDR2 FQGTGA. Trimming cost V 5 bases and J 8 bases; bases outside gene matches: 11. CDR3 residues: CASSPDRGPGEGYTF. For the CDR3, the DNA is TGTGCCAGCAGCCCTGACAGGGGGCCCGGGGAGGGCTACACCTTC.

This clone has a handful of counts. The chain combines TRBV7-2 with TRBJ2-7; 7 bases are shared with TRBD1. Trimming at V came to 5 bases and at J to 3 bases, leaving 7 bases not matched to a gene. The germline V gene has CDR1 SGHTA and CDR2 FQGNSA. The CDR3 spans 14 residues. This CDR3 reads CASSVRTGYYEQYF. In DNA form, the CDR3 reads TGTGCCAGCAGCGTAAGGACAGGCTACTACGAGCAGTACTTC.

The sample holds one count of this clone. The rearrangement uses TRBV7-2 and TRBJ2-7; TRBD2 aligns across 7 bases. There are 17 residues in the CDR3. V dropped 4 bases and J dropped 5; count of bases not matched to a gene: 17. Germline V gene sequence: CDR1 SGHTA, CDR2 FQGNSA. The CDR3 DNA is TGTGCCAGCAGCTCCGCTCTCAGGCGGGGGAATATCAACGAGCAGTACTTC. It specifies CASSSALRRGNINEQYF.

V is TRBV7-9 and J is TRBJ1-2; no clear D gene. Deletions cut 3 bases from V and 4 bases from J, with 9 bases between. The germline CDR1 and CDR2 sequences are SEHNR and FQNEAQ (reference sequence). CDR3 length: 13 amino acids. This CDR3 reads CASSLGSTYGYTF. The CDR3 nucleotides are TGTGCCAGCAGCTTGGGCAGTACCTATGGCTACACCTTC.

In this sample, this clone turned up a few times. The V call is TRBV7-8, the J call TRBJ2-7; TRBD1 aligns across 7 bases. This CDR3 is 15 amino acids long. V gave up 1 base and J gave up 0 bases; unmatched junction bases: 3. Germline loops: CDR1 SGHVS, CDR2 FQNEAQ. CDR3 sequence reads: CASSLGRGPSYEQYF. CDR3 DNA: TGTGCCAGCAGCTTAGGAAGGGGGCCCTCCTACGAGCAGTACTTC.

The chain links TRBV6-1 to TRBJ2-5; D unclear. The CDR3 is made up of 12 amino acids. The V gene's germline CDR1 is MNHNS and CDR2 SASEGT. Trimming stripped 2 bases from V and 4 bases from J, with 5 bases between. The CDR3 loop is CASSETRETQYF. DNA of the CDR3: TGTGCCAGCAGTGAAACAAGAGAGACCCAGTACTTC.

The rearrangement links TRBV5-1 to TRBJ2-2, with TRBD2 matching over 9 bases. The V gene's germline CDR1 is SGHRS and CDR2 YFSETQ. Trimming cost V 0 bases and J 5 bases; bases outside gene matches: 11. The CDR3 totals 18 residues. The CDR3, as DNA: TGCGCCAGCAGCTTGGCGAGGCGGGAGGGCCTTTGGACCGGGGAGCTGTTTTTT. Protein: CASSLARREGLWTGELFF.

CDR3 residues: CASSARTDTQYF. The CDR3 DNA follows: TGTGCCAGCTCGGCCAGGACAGATACGCAGTATTTT. The rearrangement uses TRBV11-3 and TRBJ2-3; the D is unclear. V gave up 8 bases and J gave up 3 bases, with 9 bases separating them. Germline V gene sequence: CDR1 SGHNT, CDR2 YENEEA. The CDR3 spans 12 residues.

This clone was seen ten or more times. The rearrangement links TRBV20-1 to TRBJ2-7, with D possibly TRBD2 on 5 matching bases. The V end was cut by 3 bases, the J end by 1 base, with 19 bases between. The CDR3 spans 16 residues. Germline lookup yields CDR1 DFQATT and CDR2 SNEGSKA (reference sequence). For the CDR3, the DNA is TGCAGTGCTAGTTACTTGGGGAGTTGGGGTTCCTACGAGCAGTACTTC. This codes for CSASYLGSWGSYEQYF.

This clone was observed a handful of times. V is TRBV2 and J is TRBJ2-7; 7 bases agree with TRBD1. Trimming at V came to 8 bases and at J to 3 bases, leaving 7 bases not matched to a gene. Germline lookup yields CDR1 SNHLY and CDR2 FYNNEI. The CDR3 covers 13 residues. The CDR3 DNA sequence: TGTGCCAGCGGTCCGGGACAGCACTACGAGCAGTACTTC. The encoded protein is CASGPGQHYEQYF.

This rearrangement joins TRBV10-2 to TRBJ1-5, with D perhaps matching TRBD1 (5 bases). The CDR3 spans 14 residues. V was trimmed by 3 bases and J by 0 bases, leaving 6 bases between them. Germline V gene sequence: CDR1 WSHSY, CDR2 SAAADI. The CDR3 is CASSEGVSNQPQHF. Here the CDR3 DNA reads TGCGCCAGCAGTGAAGGGGTTAGCAATCAGCCCCAGCATTTT.

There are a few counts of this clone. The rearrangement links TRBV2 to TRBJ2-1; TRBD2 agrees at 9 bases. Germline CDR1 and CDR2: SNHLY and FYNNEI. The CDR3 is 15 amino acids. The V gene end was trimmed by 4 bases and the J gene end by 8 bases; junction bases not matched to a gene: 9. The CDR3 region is CASSVGSGSFDEQFF. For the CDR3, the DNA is TGTGCCAGCAGTGTGGGTAGCGGGAGTTTCGATGAGCAGTTCTTC.

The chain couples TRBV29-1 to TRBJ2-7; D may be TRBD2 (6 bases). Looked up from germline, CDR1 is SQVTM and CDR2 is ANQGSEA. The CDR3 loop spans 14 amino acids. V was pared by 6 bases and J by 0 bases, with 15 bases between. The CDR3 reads CSVIGGISSYEQYF. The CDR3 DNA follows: TGCAGCGTGATTGGGGGGATCAGCTCCTACGAGCAGTACTTC.

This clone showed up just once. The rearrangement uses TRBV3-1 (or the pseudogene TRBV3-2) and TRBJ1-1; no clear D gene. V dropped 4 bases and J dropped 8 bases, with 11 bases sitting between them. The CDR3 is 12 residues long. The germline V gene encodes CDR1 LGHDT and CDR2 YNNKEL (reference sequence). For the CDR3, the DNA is TGTGCCAGCAGCCCCCCCAGCGGAGAAGCTTTCTTT. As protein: CASSPPSGEAFF.

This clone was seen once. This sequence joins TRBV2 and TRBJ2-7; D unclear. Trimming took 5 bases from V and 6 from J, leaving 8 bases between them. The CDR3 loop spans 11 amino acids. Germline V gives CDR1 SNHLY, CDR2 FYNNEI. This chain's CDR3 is CASSPLLEQYF. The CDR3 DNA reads TGTGCCAGCAGTCCTCTCCTCGAGCAGTACTTC.

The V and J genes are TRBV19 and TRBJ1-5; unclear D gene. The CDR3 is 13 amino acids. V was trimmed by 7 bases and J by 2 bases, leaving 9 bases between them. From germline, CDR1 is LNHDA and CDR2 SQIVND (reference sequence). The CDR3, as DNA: TGTGCCAGTATGAATCGGGGCAATCAGCCCCAGCATTTT. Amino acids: CASMNRGNQPQHF. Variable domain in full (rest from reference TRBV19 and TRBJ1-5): DGGITQSPKYLFRKEGQNVTLSCEQNLNHDAMYWYRQDPGQGLRLIYYSQIVNDFQKGDIAEGYSVSREKKESFPLTVTSAQKNPTAFYLCASMNRGNQPQHFGDGTRLSIL.

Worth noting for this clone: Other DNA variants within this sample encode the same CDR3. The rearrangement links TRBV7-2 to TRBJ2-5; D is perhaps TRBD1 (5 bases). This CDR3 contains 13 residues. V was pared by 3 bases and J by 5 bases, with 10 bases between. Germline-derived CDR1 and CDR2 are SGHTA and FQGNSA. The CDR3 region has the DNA TGTGCCAGCAGCTTGGGTAGGGGTGAGACCCAGTACTTC. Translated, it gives CASSLGRGETQYF.

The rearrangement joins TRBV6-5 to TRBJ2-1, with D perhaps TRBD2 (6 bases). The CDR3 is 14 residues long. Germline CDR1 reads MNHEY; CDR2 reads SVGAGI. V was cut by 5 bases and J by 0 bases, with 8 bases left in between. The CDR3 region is CASSPLASYNEQFF. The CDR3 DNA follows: TGTGCCAGCAGTCCACTAGCCTCCTACAATGAGCAGTTCTTC.

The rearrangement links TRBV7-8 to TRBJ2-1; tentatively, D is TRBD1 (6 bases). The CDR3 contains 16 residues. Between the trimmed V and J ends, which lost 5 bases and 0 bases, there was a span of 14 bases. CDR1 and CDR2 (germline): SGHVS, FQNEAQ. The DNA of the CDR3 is TGTGCCAGCAGCCCCCGGACAGACAGCTCCTACAATGAGCAGTTCTTC. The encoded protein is CASSPRTDSSYNEQFF.

CDR3 sequence: CASRHRGDYGYTF. The CDR3 coding sequence is TGTGCCAGCAGACACAGGGGAGACTATGGCTACACCTTC. V and J are TRBV5-8 and TRBJ1-2, with 7 positions matching TRBD1. V gave up 5 bases and J gave up 3 bases; unmatched junction bases: 4. Germline CDR1 reads SGHTS; CDR2 reads YDEGEE. CDR3 length: 13 amino acids.

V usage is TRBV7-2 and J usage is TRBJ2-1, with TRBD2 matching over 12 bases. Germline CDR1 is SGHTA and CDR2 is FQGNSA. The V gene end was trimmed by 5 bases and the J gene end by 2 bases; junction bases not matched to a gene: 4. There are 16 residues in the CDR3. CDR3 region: CASSPASGRAYNEQFF. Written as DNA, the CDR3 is TGTGCCAGCAGCCCTGCTAGCGGGAGGGCCTACAATGAGCAGTTCTTC.

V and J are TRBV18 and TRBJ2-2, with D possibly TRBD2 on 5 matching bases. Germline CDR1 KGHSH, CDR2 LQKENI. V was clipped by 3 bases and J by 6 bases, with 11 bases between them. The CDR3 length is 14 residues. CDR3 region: CASSPQERAGELFF. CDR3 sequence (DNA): TGTGCCAGCTCACCCCAGGAGAGGGCCGGGGAGCTGTTTTTT.

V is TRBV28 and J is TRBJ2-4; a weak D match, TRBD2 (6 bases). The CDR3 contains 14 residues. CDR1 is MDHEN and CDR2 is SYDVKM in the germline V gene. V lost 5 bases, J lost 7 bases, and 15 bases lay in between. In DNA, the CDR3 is TGTGCCAGCAGTCCCCCCGGAGGGACGAACATTCAGTACTTC. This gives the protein CASSPPGGTNIQYF.

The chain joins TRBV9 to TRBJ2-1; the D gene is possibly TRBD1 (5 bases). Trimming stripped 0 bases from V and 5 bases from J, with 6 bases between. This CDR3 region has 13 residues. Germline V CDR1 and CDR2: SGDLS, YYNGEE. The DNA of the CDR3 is TGTGCCAGCAGCGTAGGGGGCCACAATGAGCAGTTCTTC. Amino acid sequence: CASSVGGHNEQFF.

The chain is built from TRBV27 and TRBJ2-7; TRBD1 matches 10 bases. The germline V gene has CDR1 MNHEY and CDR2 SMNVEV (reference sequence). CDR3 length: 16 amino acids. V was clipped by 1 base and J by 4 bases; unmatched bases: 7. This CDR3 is CASSLYRDRGVYEQYF. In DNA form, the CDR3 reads TGTGCCAGCAGTTTATATCGGGACAGGGGTGTTTACGAGCAGTACTTC.

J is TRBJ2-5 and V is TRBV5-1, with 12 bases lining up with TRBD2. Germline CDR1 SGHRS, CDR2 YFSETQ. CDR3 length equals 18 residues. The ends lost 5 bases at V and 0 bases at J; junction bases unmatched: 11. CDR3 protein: CASRTGTSGLPYQETQYF. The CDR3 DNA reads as TGCGCCAGCAGGACCGGGACTAGCGGGTTACCGTACCAAGAGACCCAGTACTTC.

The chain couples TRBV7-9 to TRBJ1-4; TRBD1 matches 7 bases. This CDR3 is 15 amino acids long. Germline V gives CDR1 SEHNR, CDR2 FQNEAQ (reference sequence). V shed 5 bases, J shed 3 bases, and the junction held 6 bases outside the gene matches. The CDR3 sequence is CASSVPGQSNEKLFF. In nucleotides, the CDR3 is TGTGCCAGCAGCGTTCCGGGACAGTCTAATGAAAAACTGTTTTTT.